The entry below describes one TCR beta chain. This sample was taken from a study of blood T cell repertoires in COVID-19. Whole-study context: The United States, Italy and Spain provided the acute and convalescent COVID-19 samples.

Losses at the gene ends were 6 bases for V and 7 bases for J; bases not matched to a gene: 8. This CDR3 has 13 amino acids. Measured with immunoSEQ multiplex PCR; TCRdb has only the in-frame clones, and not every one. The sample lists fewer than 700,000 clones; about 89% were seen once. J is TRBJ1-1 and V is TRBV12-3 or TRBV12-4, with 7 bases fitting TRBD1. Specimen: peripheral blood. The TCR was taken from a woman in her 50s with COVID-19, enrolled during active disease. CDR3 sequence (DNA): TGTGCCAGCAGCCGGGACAGTCTAAATGAAGCTTTCTTT. Translation: CASSRDSLNEAFF.